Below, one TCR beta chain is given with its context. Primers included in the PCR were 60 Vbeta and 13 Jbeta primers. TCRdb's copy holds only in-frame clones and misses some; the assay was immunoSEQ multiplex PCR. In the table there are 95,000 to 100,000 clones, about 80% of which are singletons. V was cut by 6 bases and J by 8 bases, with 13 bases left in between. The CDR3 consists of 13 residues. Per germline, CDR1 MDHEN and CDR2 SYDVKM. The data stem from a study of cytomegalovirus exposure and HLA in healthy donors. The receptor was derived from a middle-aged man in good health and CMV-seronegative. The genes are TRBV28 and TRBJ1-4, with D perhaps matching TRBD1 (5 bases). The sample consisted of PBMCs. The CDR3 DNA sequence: TGTGCCAGCAGCTACACAGGAGAGGAAAAACTGTTTTTT. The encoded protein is CASSYTGEEKLFF.